The rows below give T cell receptor beta chains drawn from one sample of a study of T cell responses to AZD1222 COVID-19 vaccine. Only in-frame clones appear in the TCRdb table, and some are missing; sequencing was by immunoSEQ multiplex PCR. The data show 150,000 to 200,000 clones, over 90% seen once. Sequencing used peripheral blood, obtained 28 days after the second AZD1222 dose. These TCRs come from an adult who received the AZD1222 COVID-19 vaccine. The conserved cysteine and the conserved F or W are not part of the CDR3 here.

>TRBJ1-2|TRBV7-9
AGEGDDYGYT
>TRBJ2-5|TRBV9
ASSVALGTSGGAFEETQY
>TRBJ1-2|TRBV28
ASSLTKDYGYT
>TRBJ2-7|TRBV3-1/TRBV3-2
ASSRGTGAYEQY
>TRBJ1-4|TRBV28
ASSFGDEKLF
>TRBJ1-4|TRBV9
ASSARTGTEKLF
>TRBJ2-1|TRBV3-1/TRBV3-2
ASSQVGSRYNEQF
>TRBJ1-4|TRBV18
ASSLEFEKLF
>TRBJ1-2|TRBV19
ASRPGQGADYGYT
>TRBJ1-2|TRBV5-4
ASSRQGNYDGYT
>TRBJ1-2|TRBV3-1/TRBV3-2
ASSQDYRGGNYGYT
>TRBJ1-2|TRBV7-2
ASSLGSQLGYT
>TRBJ1-1|TRBV27
ASSEQWGTEAF
>TRBJ2-7|TRBV30
AWSGLAGEFYEQY
>TRBJ1-2|TRBV6-5
ASRTRTGTGYGYT
>TRBJ2-1|TRBV7-3
ASSLIGLAGDNEQF
>TRBJ1-1|TRBV19
ASSPRQGATEAF
>TRBJ2-1|TRBV6-5
ASRMGLAGGYEQF
>TRBJ1-2|TRBV29-1
SAGQGNYGYT
>TRBJ1-1|TRBV13
ASSPGGEAF
>TRBJ2-5|TRBV28
ASSSRDRGWVQETQY
>TRBJ2-6|TRBV27
ASRPQQASGANVLT
>TRBJ2-7|TRBV9
ASSPRRDYPHEQY
>TRBJ2-3|TRBV7-2
ASSRIRGRQAYTQY
>TRBJ1-2|TRBV5-1
ASSLDIGASYGYT
>TRBJ2-7|TRBV7-9
ASSRGLGGIEQY
>TRBJ2-2|TRBV4-2
ASRGANTGELF
>TRBJ2-5|TRBV5-1
ASSMGQGETQY
>TRBJ1-2|TRBV6-6
ASRETGGLSGYT
>TRBJ1-4|TRBV6-6
ASKLRTGGGEKLF
>TRBJ1-1|TRBV7-8
ASSLNTEAF
>TRBJ2-2|TRBV6-5
ASSYLPTGELF
>TRBJ1-1|TRBV7-2
ASMNSLNTEAF
>TRBJ1-3|TRBV20-1
SASMTGRSNTIY
>TRBJ1-2|TRBV5-1
ASSLGQGTNYGYT
>TRBJ2-1|TRBV11-3
ASSLAYTRRNEQF
>TRBJ1-2|TRBV24-1
ATSEKTTAAYGYT
>TRBJ1-2|TRBV19
ASRQWSGGYT
>TRBJ2-2|TRBV5-6
ASSPGTEFGELF
>TRBJ1-6|TRBV7-8
ASSLGTADNSPLH
>TRBJ2-7|TRBV19
ASSTLAGGPYEQY
>TRBJ2-3|TRBV4-1
ASSQGGYKTGTRSSDTQY
>TRBJ1-1|TRBV12-3/TRBV12-4
ASSNRNTEAF
>TRBJ2-5|TRBV18
ASSPRTAYQETQY
>TRBJ1-6|TRBV7-2
ASSQIVNSPLH
>TRBJ2-2|TRBV7-9
ASSLGRLNTGELF
>TRBJ2-1|TRBV7-3
ASSFLAGAGNEQF
>TRBJ2-5|TRBV27
ASSLSPVGETQY
>TRBJ2-5|TRBV5-1
ASSLVLAGAQETQY
>TRBJ1-2|TRBV20-1
SERANYGYT
>TRBJ1-3|TRBV25-1
ASSETWARRTGNTIY